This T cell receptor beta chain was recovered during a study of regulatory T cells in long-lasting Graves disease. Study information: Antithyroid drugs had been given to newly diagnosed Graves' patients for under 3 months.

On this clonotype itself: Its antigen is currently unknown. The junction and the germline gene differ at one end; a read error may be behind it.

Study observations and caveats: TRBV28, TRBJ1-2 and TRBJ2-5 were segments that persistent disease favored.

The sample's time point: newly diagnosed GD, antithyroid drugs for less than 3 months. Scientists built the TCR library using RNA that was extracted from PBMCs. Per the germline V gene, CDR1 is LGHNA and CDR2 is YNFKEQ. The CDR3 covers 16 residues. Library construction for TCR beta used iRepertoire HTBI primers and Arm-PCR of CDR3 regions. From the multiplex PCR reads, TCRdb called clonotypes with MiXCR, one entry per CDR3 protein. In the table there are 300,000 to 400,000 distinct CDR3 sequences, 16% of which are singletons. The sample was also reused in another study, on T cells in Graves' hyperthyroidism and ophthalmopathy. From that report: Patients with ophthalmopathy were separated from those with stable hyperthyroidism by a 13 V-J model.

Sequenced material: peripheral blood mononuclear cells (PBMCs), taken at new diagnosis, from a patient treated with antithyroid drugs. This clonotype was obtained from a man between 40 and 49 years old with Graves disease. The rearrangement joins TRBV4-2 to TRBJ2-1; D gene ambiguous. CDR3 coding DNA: TGTGCCAGCGGCCAAGATCGGTTAGCCGCCTACAATGAGCAGTTCTTC. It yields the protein CASGQDRLAAYNEQFF.